The entry that follows covers one T cell receptor beta chain sequence. The V end was cut by 9 bases, the J end by 5 bases, with 12 bases between. In germline, CDR1 is KGHDR, CDR2 SFDVKD. This CDR3 has 13 residues. This entry is derived from a study of blood T cell repertoires in COVID-19. Clones were sequenced by immunoSEQ multiplex PCR, and TCRdb holds only the in-frame ones, with some missing. The sample holds hundreds of thousands of clones, about 88% seen once. The source of this sequence is a woman aged 55-69 years in a cohort exposed to, infected with or recovered from COVID-19 (not recorded which). The sample was PBMCs or T cells enriched from blood (not recorded which). This chain links TRBV24-1 with TRBJ2-2; D call uncertain. In DNA, the CDR3 is TGTGCCACCGATAACAGTGGGACCGGGGAGCTGTTTTTT. Translation: CATDNSGTGELFF.